One and the same sample provided the 10 T cell receptor beta chains below, sequenced in a study of T-cell memory formation after mild COVID-19 (dated by TCRdb to the early 2020s). To prepare the library, 5' RACE was applied. These reads were obtained on an Illumina NovaSeq 6000. TCRdb ran its own pipeline on the public reads, namely fastp trimming at Q25 and MiXCR clone calling, and kept in-frame beta chains. Rows matching on CDR3 protein sequence are summarized as one entry with the most common DNA and genes. The sample records approximately 490,000 distinct CDR3 sequences, around 20% of which are singletons. The ten largest account for around 12% of the sample. Specimen: PBMCs or a T cell subset sorted from them (not recorded which). All receptors come from an adult woman who had mild COVID-19 (a few samples of this study predate the infection). The sample titles of this study are shuffled in the database, so cell type and time point are left out; the donor was told from shared clones.

This sequence joins TRBV6-1 and TRBJ1-2; TRBD1 matches at 9 bases. This CDR3 contains 16 residues. V shed 0 bases, J shed 4 bases, and the junction held 6 bases outside the gene matches. Germline-derived CDR1 and CDR2 are MNHNS and SASEGT. The DNA for the CDR3 is TGTGCCAGCAGTGAAGCTGGGACAGGGTTTATCTATGGCTACACCTTC. Translating gives CASSEAGTGFIYGYTF.

The chain uses TRBV6-1 and TRBJ2-4, with D maybe TRBD1 (6 bases). Germline values: CDR1 MNHNS, CDR2 SASEGT. Trimming shortened V by 5 bases and J by 1 base, and 15 bases separated the two germline ends. The CDR3 covers 16 residues. The CDR3: CASSLTRGSAKNIQYF. The CDR3 DNA reads TGTGCCAGCAGTTTAACCAGGGGCTCGGCCAAAAACATTCAGTACTTC.

The chain recombines TRBV29-1 with TRBJ2-7, with no clear D. Per germline, CDR1 SQVTM and CDR2 ANQGSEA. The V gene lost 1 base and the J gene lost 3 bases, with 25 bases spanning the gap. The CDR3 contains 18 residues. The CDR3 nucleotides are TGCAGCGTTGAAGCTCCCGTGACCTCGGTATCGCCCGTCTACGAGCAGTACTTC. Protein sequence: CSVEAPVTSVSPVYEQYF.

The chain combines TRBV6-2 or TRBV6-3 with TRBJ2-7, with 7 positions matching TRBD2. The V segment lost 2 bases and the J segment 0 bases; nucleotides outside the gene matches: 1. This CDR3 region has 14 residues. Germline-derived CDR1 and CDR2 are MNHEY and SVGEGT. The CDR3 region is CASSYREGSYEQYF. CDR3 coding DNA: TGTGCCAGCAGTTACAGGGAGGGCTCCTACGAGCAGTACTTC.

The gene calls are TRBV29-1 and TRBJ1-1, with D hard to call. Per germline, CDR1 SQVTM and CDR2 ANQGSEA. V lost 3 bases to trimming and J lost 2 bases, with 13 bases between them. The CDR3 has 14 residues. The CDR3 sequence is CSVEPLGSNTEAFF. CDR3 bases: TGCAGCGTTGAGCCACTTGGTAGTAACACTGAAGCTTTCTTT.

This clonotype was recorded at least ten times. This chain uses TRBV25-1 with TRBJ2-7, with D unresolved. Germline values: CDR1 MGHDK, CDR2 SYGVNS. CDR3 size: 12 residues. The V gene lost 2 bases and the J gene lost 6 bases, with 8 bases spanning the gap. CDR3 region: CASSEGRAEQYF. Written as DNA, the CDR3 is TGTGCCAGCAGTGAAGGTAGGGCCGAGCAGTACTTC.

The chain links TRBV20-1 to TRBJ2-1; 9 bases match TRBD2. V shed 0 bases and J 7 bases; nucleotides not matched to a gene: 7. From germline, CDR1 is DFQATT and CDR2 SNEGSKA (reference sequence). This CDR3 comprises 15 residues. The CDR3 DNA sequence: TGCAGTGCTAGAGAGATGGCGGGGGGGTTAAATGAGCAGTTCTTC. It translates to CSAREMAGGLNEQFF.

The chain recombines TRBV11-3 with TRBJ2-3; no clear D gene. V was trimmed by 3 bases and J by 6 bases, leaving 22 bases between them. Germline V gene lookup returns CDR1 SGHNT and CDR2 YENEEA. CDR3 length: 17 amino acids. CDR3 region: CASSFSQVGVISDTQYF. In DNA form, the CDR3 reads TGTGCCAGCAGCTTTTCTCAGGTTGGCGTGATCTCCGATACGCAGTATTTT. Complete variable domain (other parts from reference TRBV11-3 and TRBJ2-3): EAGVVQSPRYKIIEKKQPVAFWCNPISGHNTLYWYLQNLGQGPELLIRYENEEAVDDSQLPKDRFSAERLKGVDSTLKIQPAELGDSAVYLCASSFSQVGVISDTQYFGPGTRLTVL.

The chain carries TRBV5-1 and TRBJ2-3; 8 nucleotides match TRBD1. V lost 2 bases and J lost 3; bases outside the gene matches: 11. The CDR3 spans 17 residues. Germline CDR1 reads SGHRS; CDR2 reads YFSETQ. CDR3 region: CASSFPVSGGPTDTQYF. CDR3 DNA: TGCGCCAGCAGCTTCCCGGTATCAGGGGGCCCGACAGATACGCAGTATTTT.

This clonotype was recorded a few times. The V call is TRBV12-3 or TRBV12-4, the J call TRBJ1-5; the D gene is possibly TRBD1 (5 bases). V was shortened by 4 bases and J by 9 bases, with 10 bases between the two germline ends. There are 12 residues in the CDR3. CDR3 DNA: TGTGCCAGCAGTTACGGGGGAAGGCCCCAGCATTTT. This encodes CASSYGGRPQHF.